The clone carrying this T cell receptor (beta chain) was detected only a few times. In the original analysis: How many nucleated cells were present was estimated from reference gene primer amplification. The repertoire was sequenced with immunoSEQ multiplex PCR; TCRdb's copy has only in-frame clones and lacks some. V, J and clone size were drawn from that table, and D and trimming were deduced from the DNA. The top ten hold 2.5% to 3.5% of the sample, which has fewer than 200,000 clones, less than 85% seen once. The data were taken from a study of blood T cell repertoires in COVID-19. About the study: The origin of the acute and convalescent COVID-19 samples was the United States, Italy and Spain. T cells, B-cell-depleted T cells, or PBMCs provided the cDNA or gDNA that served as material.

From germline, CDR1 is MNHNS and CDR2 SASEGT. The V gene end was trimmed by 2 bases and the J gene end by 1 base; junction bases not matched to a gene: 17. The CDR3 consists of 20 residues. What was sequenced was peripheral blood. The V call is TRBV6-1, the J call TRBJ1-5, with TRBD1 matching 7 bases. The receptor's source is a woman aged 80 or older with acute or convalescent COVID-19. CDR3 residues: CASSEYEVASTGWSNQPQHF. The CDR3 DNA follows: TGTGCCAGCAGTGAATATGAAGTGGCTTCGACAGGGTGGAGCAATCAGCCCCAGCATTTT.